This T cell receptor (beta chain) was sequenced in a study of blood T cell repertoires in COVID-19. Study at large: Samples came from the United States, Italy and Spain, spanning acute and convalescent COVID-19. Nucleic acid was either cDNA or gDNA, and it came from T cells, B-cell-depleted T cells, or PBMCs.

Original methodology: It was from reference gene primer amplification that nucleated cell counts were estimated. The assay was immunoSEQ multiplex PCR, and TCRdb's table has in-frame clones only and misses some. V, J and clone size are taken as reported in that table, and D and trimming were inferred from the DNA itself. The sample has about 250,000 clones, 80% to 90% seen once; the top ten hold approximately 4.5%. Trimming removed 1 base at V and 0 bases at J, with 6 bases between. Germline CDR1 and CDR2: LGHDT and YNNKEL (reference sequence). The CDR3 is made up of 15 amino acids. V gene TRBV3-1 (or the pseudogene TRBV3-2) combines with J gene TRBJ1-4; D is unresolved. Sequencing used peripheral blood. The TCR comes from a woman in her 70s with acute or convalescent COVID-19. The DNA for the CDR3 is TGTGCCAGCAGCCAAGCCCCCGCAACTAATGAAAAACTGTTTTTT. Protein product: CASSQAPATNEKLFF.